The 5 T cell receptor beta chains below come from one sample, sequenced in a study of blood T cell repertoires in COVID-19. Libraries were prepared by immunoSEQ multiplex PCR; TCRdb keeps only in-frame clonotypes and omits some of them. The sample includes about 310,000 clones, 80% to 90% of them seen just once. The material sequenced was peripheral blood. The source is a man over 45 with active or convalescent COVID-19.

The chain recombines TRBV27 with TRBJ1-2; D is perhaps TRBD1 (5 bases). V lost 0 bases to trimming and J lost 5 bases, with 10 bases between them. Germline loops: CDR1 MNHEY, CDR2 SMNVEV (reference sequence). The CDR3 has 14 residues. CDR3 in amino acids: CASSLSWDSYGYTF. The CDR3 bases are TGTGCCAGCAGTTTATCTTGGGACTCTTATGGCTACACCTTC.

The chain is built from TRBV28 and TRBJ1-2, with TRBD1 matching 9 bases. The CDR3 totals 17 residues. Per germline, CDR1 MDHEN and CDR2 SYDVKM. V lost 6 bases and J lost 2; bases outside the gene matches: 13. The CDR3 DNA sequence: TGTGCCAGCAGCTCCGGGACAGGGCTAATTGGGAACTATGGCTACACCTTC. This encodes CASSSGTGLIGNYGYTF.

The V call is TRBV2, the J call TRBJ1-2; D remains unclear. Germline V gene lookup returns CDR1 SNHLY and CDR2 FYNNEI. CDR3 size: 14 residues. With 0 bases removed from V and 3 bases from J, the gap between germline ends came to 8 bases. The CDR3 region is CASSEAGPYYGYTF. The CDR3 DNA sequence: TGTGCCAGCAGTGAAGCGGGCCCCTACTATGGCTACACCTTC.

The chain couples TRBV7-2 to TRBJ1-6; D uncertain. Germline CDR1 reads SGHTA; CDR2 reads FQGNSA. Trimming cost V 1 base and J 14 bases, with 6 bases left between them. The length of the CDR3 is 11 residues. As DNA, the CDR3 is TGTGCCAGCAGCTTAGGGTCAGCCCTCCACTTT. Its protein is CASSLGSALHF.

Here the CDR3 reads CASSLDPPASGSYEQYF. The CDR3 bases are TGTGCCAGCAGCTTAGACCCCCCTGCTAGCGGCTCCTACGAGCAGTACTTC. The gene calls are TRBV7-8 and TRBJ2-7, with 7 bases aligning to TRBD2. Germline CDR1 is SGHVS and CDR2 is FQNEAQ. Trimming cost V 1 base and J 0 bases; bases outside gene matches: 9. The CDR3 spans 17 residues.